A selection of T cell receptor beta chains follows, all from one sample in a study of T cell responses to AZD1222 COVID-19 vaccine. The assay was immunoSEQ multiplex PCR, and TCRdb's table has in-frame clones only and misses some. The data show about 150,000 clones, with 90% seen just once and about 19% held by the top ten. Source: peripheral blood, taken on day 0 of AZD1222 vaccination. Receptor source: an adult in good health. Both conserved end residues are part of each CDR3. Each record gives: V gene, J gene, D gene, clone size, CDR3 protein, CDR3 DNA. The D gene is left open where the match is weak. Clone size appears in some rows only: once, few, many, or a class for an expanded clone.

>TRBV11-2|TRBJ1-2|NA|NA
CASSLVRGWNYGYTF
TGTGCCAGCAGCTTAGTTCGGGGGTGGAACTATGGCTACACCTTC
>TRBV6-6|TRBJ2-1|NA|NA
CASSPDAGIYNEQFF
TGTGCCAGCAGCCCCGATGCAGGGATCTACAATGAGCAGTTCTTC
>TRBV19|TRBJ2-1|NA|NA
CASRLDAVSYNEQFF
TGTGCCAGTAGATTGGACGCAGTCTCCTACAATGAGCAGTTCTTC
>TRBV10-3|TRBJ1-1|NA|NA
CAIRNRDTNTEAFF
TGTGCCATCAGGAACCGGGACACTAACACTGAAGCTTTCTTT
>TRBV6-4|TRBJ1-2|NA|NA
CARRSYGYTF
TGTGCCCGACGGTCCTATGGCTACACCTTC
>TRBV5-1|TRBJ1-5|NA|NA
CASSLDSLGNSNQPQHF
TGCGCCAGCAGCTTGGACAGCCTTGGGAATAGCAATCAGCCCCAGCATTTT
>TRBV4-3|TRBJ1-1|NA|NA
CASSQELGTEAFF
TGCGCCAGCAGCCAGGAACTGGGTACTGAAGCTTTCTTT
>TRBV18|TRBJ1-2|NA|NA
CASSPEVNYGYTF
TGTGCCAGCTCCCCCGAGGTTAACTATGGCTACACCTTC
>TRBV5-6|TRBJ1-3|TRBD1|NA
CASSLTGASSGNTIYF
TGTGCCAGCAGCTTGACAGGGGCGAGCTCTGGAAACACCATATATTTT
>TRBV19|TRBJ1-5|TRBD1|NA
CASSMWVGGGNQPQHF
TGTGCCAGTAGTATGTGGGTAGGGGGCGGCAATCAGCCCCAGCATTTT
>TRBV19|TRBJ1-6|TRBD1|NA
CASRYRGNSPLHF
TGTGCCAGTCGATACAGGGGGAATTCACCCCTCCACTTT
>TRBV9|TRBJ2-7|NA|NA
CASSVTTGSGEQYF
TGTGCCAGCAGCGTAACTACAGGCTCGGGCGAGCAGTACTTC
>TRBV3-1/TRBV3-2|TRBJ2-1|TRBD2|NA
CASSQTGTSGSGWYVEQFF
TGTGCCAGCAGCCAGACCGGGACTAGCGGGAGCGGGTGGTACGTTGAGCAGTTCTTC
>TRBV18|TRBJ2-7|TRBD1|NA
CASSRGQGALNEQYF
TGTGCCAGCTCACGGGGACAGGGGGCATTGAACGAGCAGTACTTC
>TRBV3-1/TRBV3-2|TRBJ1-6|NA|NA
CASSQQGAKNSPLHF
TGTGCCAGCAGCCAACAAGGAGCGAAAAATTCACCCCTCCACTTT
>TRBV27|TRBJ1-2|NA|NA
CASSSVDQLGGYTF
TGTGCCAGCAGTTCAGTGGACCAGCTAGGTGGCTACACCTTC
>TRBV5-4|TRBJ2-3|NA|NA
CASSLAGTDTQYF
TGTGCCAGCAGCTTGGCCGGCACAGATACGCAGTATTTT
>TRBV30|TRBJ1-2|NA|NA
CAWRRPTGIGYTF
TGTGCCTGGAGACGCCCGACAGGAATCGGCTACACCTTC
>TRBV5-1|TRBJ1-5|NA|NA
CASSLGTASNQPQHF
TGCGCCAGCAGCTTGGGCACAGCTAGCAATCAGCCCCAGCATTTT
>TRBV19|TRBJ1-1|TRBD1|once
CASRRQGGIGNTEAFF
TGTGCCAGTAGAAGACAGGGGGGGATCGGGAACACTGAAGCTTTCTTT
>TRBV2|TRBJ2-1|NA|NA
CASSEVASYNEQFF
TGTGCCAGCAGTGAAGTGGCCTCCTACAATGAGCAGTTCTTC
>TRBV3-1/TRBV3-2|TRBJ2-5|NA|once
CASSQGLVGETQYF
TGTGCCAGCAGCCAAGGACTAGTTGGGGAGACCCAGTACTTC
>TRBV27|TRBJ2-7|TRBD2|NA
CASSLLAGGPHEQYF
TGTGCCAGCAGTTTACTAGCGGGAGGGCCCCACGAGCAGTACTTC
>TRBV4-3|TRBJ1-4|NA|NA
CASSQVPVASTNEKLFF
TGCGCCAGCAGCCAAGTGCCGGTGGCAAGTACTAATGAAAAACTGTTTTTT
>TRBV9|TRBJ1-1|NA|NA
CASSRRQNTEAFF
TGTGCCAGCAGCCGCCGACAGAACACTGAAGCTTTCTTT
>TRBV9|TRBJ1-2|NA|NA
CASSPLGPSNYGYTF
TGTGCCAGCAGCCCGCTTGGCCCGTCTAACTATGGCTACACCTTC
>TRBV5-4|TRBJ2-7|TRBD2|NA
CASSFRRAGASYEQYF
TGTGCCAGCAGCTTTAGGCGAGCGGGAGCCTCCTACGAGCAGTACTTC
>TRBV24-1|TRBJ2-3|TRBD1|NA
CATQTGTETDTQYF
TGTGCCACCCAAACCGGGACAGAAACAGATACGCAGTATTTT
>TRBV6-6|TRBJ1-4|NA|NA
CASSYGRGATNEKLFF
TGTGCCAGCAGTTATGGCAGGGGCGCAACTAATGAAAAACTGTTTTTT
>TRBV5-1|TRBJ2-1|TRBD2|NA
CASSIRPTSGRTDEQFF
TGCGCCAGCAGCATCAGGCCGACTAGCGGGAGGACCGATGAGCAGTTCTTC
>TRBV6-5|TRBJ1-5|TRBD1|NA
CASSYGTGPNQPQHF
TGTGCCAGCAGTTACGGGACAGGACCTAATCAGCCCCAGCATTTT
>TRBV28|TRBJ1-2|NA|NA
CASSSTGLYGYTF
TGTGCCAGCAGCTCTACAGGGCTCTATGGCTACACCTTC
>TRBV5-1|TRBJ2-7|NA|NA
CASSTGAYEQYF
TGCGCCAGCAGCACGGGTGCCTACGAGCAGTACTTC
>TRBV6-5|TRBJ1-1|NA|NA
CASSGQYFEAFF
TGTGCCAGCAGCGGACAGTACTTTGAAGCTTTCTTT
>TRBV28|TRBJ2-5|NA|NA
CASSLWRAPQETQYF
TGTGCCAGCAGTTTATGGCGGGCGCCCCAAGAGACCCAGTACTTC
>TRBV10-1|TRBJ2-7|TRBD1|NA
CAREATGTDYEQYF
TGCGCCAGGGAAGCGACTGGGACAGACTACGAGCAGTACTTC
>TRBV14|TRBJ2-2|NA|NA
CASSPAPLRLTGELFF
TGTGCCAGCAGCCCCGCCCCCCTCCGACTCACCGGGGAGCTGTTTTTT
>TRBV2|TRBJ2-3|NA|NA
CASRAYPRTDTQYF
TGTGCCAGCAGAGCGTACCCCCGCACAGATACGCAGTATTTT
>TRBV2|TRBJ2-1|TRBD2|NA
CASRGGREQFF
TGTGCCAGTCGGGGGGGGAGGGAACAGTTCTTC